This T cell receptor beta chain was sequenced for a study of technical replicates of blood from a handful of donors (dated by TCRdb to the late 2010s). This clone was recorded only once. Its antigen remains undetermined. Base qualities are not provided; no much larger clone lies one nucleotide away. The library came from the immunoSEQ multiplex PCR assay. What TCRdb holds here is the immuneACCESS table cut down to in-frame rearrangements. Part of the clones is not present; checked against another copy, under half of the missing clones reflect an unresolved V gene, and the others are unexplained. Present in this sample are about 76,000 clones, roughly 96% of which were seen just once. 0.2% to 0.25% of the sample is taken by the ten largest. In the germline V gene, CDR1 corresponds to SGHAT and CDR2 to FQNNGV. The CDR3 has 15 amino acids, counting the end cysteine and phenylalanine. Of all the DNA, just the CDR3 is kept, 45 bases in frame from base 1. V is clipped by 0 bases and J by 0 bases, and the sequence between their germline boundaries is 9 bases long.

The chain joins TRBV11-2 to TRBJ2-7; confidence is insufficient to name the D gene. The specimen sequenced was T cells isolated from PBMCs. The source of this sequence is a human donor in good health. DNA sequence: TGTGCCAGCAGCTTAGATCGAGGAAGCTCCTACGAGCAGTACTTC. This translates into CASSLDRGSSYEQYF.